This T cell receptor (beta chain) came from a study of control samples from healthy donors and cancer patients. This clone was counted only a few times. CDR1 is LNHDA and CDR2 is SQIVND in the germline V gene (reference sequence). CDR3 size: 13 residues. The ends were cut back, 11 bases at V and 4 bases at J, with 18 bases in the middle. Using immunoSEQ multiplex PCR, the repertoire was profiled, and TCRdb retains in-frame clones only, with some absent. Among about 61,000 clones listed, 90% were seen once. This clonotype was sampled from a man aged 60-69 years with colorectal cancer. The chain recombines TRBV19 with TRBJ2-7; no reliable D call. The sample was PBMCs. The CDR3 region is CAAQGRGAYEQYF. In nucleotides, the CDR3 is TGTGCCGCTCAAGGTCGTGGAGCGTACGAGCAGTACTTC.